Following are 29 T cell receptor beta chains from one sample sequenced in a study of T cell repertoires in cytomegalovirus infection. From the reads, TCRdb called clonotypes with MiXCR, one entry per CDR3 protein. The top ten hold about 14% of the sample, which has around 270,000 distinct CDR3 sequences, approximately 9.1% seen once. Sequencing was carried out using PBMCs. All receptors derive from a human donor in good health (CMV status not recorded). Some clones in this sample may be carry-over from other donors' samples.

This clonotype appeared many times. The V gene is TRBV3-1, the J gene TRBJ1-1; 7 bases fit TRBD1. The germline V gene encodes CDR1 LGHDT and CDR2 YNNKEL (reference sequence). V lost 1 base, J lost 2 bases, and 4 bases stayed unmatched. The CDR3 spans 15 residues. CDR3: CASSQGRGQNTEAFF. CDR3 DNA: TGTGCCAGCAGCCAAGGGAGGGGGCAAAACACTGAAGCTTTCTTT.

The DNA for the CDR3 is TGTGCCACCAGCGCCCCCGGGACTAGGGCATACAATGAGCAGTTCTTC. Translating gives CATSAPGTRAYNEQFF. V and J are TRBV15 and TRBJ2-1; the match to TRBD2 covers 8 bases. The germline V gene has CDR1 LNHNV and CDR2 YYDKDF (reference sequence). This CDR3 has 16 amino acids. Trimming took 5 bases from V and 4 from J; bases not matched to a gene: 10.

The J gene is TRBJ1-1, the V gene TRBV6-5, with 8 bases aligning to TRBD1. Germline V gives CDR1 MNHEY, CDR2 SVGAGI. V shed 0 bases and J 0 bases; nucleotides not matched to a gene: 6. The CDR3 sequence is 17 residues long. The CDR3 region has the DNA TGTGCCAGCAGTTACTCGGGGACAGGACGACTGAACACTGAAGCTTTCTTT. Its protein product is CASSYSGTGRLNTEAFF.

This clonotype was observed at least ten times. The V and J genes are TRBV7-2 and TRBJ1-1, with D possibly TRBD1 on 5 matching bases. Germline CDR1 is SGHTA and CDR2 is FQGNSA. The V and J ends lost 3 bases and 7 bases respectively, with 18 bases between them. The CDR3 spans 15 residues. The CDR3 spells CASSLAVRGLGEAFF. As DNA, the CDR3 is TGTGCCAGCAGCTTGGCCGTACGGGGGTTGGGTGAAGCTTTCTTT. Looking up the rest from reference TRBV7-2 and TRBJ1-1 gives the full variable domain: GAGVSQSPSNKVTEKGKDVELRCDPISGHTALYWYRQSLGQGLEFLIYFQGNSAPDKSGLPSDRFSAERTGGSVSTLTIQRTQQEDSAVYLCASSLAVRGLGEAFFGQGTRLTVV.

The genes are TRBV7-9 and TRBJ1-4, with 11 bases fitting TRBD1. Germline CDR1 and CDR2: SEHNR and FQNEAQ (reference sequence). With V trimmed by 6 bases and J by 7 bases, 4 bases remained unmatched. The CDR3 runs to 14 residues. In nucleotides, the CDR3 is TGTGCCAGCAGTATCGGGACAGGGGGTGAAAAACTGTTTTTT. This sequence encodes CASSIGTGGEKLFF.

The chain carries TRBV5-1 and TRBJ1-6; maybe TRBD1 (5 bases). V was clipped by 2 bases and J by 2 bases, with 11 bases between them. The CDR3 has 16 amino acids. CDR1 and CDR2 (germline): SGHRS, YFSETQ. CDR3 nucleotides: TGCGCCAGCAGCTTAACGGGGGATCCCTATAATTCACCCCTCCACTTT. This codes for CASSLTGDPYNSPLHF.

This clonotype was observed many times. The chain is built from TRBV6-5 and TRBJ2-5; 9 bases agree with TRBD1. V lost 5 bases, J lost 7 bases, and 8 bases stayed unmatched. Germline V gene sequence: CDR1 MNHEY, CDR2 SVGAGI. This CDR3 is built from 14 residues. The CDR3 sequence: CASSPNRGLTTQYF. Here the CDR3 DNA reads TGTGCCAGCAGTCCGAACAGGGGGCTGACGACCCAGTACTTC.

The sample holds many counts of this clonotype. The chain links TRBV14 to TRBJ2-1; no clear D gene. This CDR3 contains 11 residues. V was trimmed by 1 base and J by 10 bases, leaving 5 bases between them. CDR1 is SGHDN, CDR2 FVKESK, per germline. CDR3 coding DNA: TGTGCCAGCAGCCAAGTACGGGAGCAGTTCTTC. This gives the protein CASSQVREQFF.

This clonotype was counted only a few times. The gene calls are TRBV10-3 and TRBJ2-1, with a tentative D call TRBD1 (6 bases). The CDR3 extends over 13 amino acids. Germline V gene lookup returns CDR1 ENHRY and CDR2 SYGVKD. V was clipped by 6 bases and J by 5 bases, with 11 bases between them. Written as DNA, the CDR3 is TGTGCCATCAGGGACAGCAAGAACAATGAGCAGTTCTTC. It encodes CAIRDSKNNEQFF.

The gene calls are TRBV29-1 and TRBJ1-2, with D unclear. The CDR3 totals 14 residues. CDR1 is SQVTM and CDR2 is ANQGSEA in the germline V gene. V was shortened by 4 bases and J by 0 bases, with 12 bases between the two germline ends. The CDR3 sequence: CSVVEGLTNYGYTF. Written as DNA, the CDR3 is TGCAGCGTTGTCGAGGGATTAACTAACTATGGCTACACCTTC.

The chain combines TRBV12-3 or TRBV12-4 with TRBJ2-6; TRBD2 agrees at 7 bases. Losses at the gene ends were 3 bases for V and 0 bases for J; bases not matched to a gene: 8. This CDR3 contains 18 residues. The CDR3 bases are TGTGCCAGCAGTTTCTCCGCGGGAGCGCACTCTGGGGCCAACGTCCTGACTTTC. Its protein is CASSFSAGAHSGANVLTF.

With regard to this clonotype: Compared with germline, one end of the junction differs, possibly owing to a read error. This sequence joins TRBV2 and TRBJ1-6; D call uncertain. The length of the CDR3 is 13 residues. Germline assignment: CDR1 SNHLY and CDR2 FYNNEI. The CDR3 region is CASSEGYNSPLNF. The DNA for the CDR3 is TGTGCCAGCAGTGAAGGGTATAATTCACCCCTCAACTTT.

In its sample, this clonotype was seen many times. CDR3 nucleotide sequence: TGTGCCAGCAGCTTATCTCTCTACAATGAGCAGTTCTTC. Residues: CASSLSLYNEQFF. The chain combines TRBV7-2 with TRBJ2-1; no definite D call. The V end lost 2 bases, the J end lost 3 bases, and 5 bases lay between the germline ends. Germline lookup yields CDR1 SGHTA and CDR2 FQGNSA. This CDR3 has 13 amino acids.

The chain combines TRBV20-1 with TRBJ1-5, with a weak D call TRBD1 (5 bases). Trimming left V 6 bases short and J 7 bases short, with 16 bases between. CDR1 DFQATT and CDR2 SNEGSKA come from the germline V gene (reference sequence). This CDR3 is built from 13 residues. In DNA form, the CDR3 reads TGCAGTGCGTTAAGGGAGGAGGGGCAGCCCCAGCATTTT. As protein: CSALREEGQPQHF.

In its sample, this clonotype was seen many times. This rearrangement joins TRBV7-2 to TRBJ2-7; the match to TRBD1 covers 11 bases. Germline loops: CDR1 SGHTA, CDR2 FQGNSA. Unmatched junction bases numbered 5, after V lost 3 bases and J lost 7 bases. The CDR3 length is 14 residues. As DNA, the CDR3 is TGTGCCAGCAGCTTGGACAGGGGGCCGAGAGAGCAGTACTTC. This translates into CASSLDRGPREQYF.

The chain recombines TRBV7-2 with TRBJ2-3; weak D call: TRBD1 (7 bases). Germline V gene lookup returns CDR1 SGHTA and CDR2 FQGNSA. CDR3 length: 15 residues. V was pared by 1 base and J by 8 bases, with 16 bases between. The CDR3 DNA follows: TGTGCCAGCAGCTTAGGAGGAGGGGGCGAGGGTACGCAGTATTTT. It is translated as CASSLGGGGEGTQYF.

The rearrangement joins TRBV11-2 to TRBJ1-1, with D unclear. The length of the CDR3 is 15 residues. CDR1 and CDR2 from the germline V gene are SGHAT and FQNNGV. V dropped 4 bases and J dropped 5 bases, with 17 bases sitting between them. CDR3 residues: CASSSMGRRLTEAFF. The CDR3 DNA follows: TGTGCCAGCAGCTCCATGGGCAGAAGGCTGACTGAAGCTTTCTTT.

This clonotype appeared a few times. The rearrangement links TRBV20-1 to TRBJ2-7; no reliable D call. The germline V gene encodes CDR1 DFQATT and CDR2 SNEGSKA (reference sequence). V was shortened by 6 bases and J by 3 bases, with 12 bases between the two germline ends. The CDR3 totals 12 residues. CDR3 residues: CSATTPNYEQYF. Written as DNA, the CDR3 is TGCAGTGCCACGACACCCAACTACGAGCAGTACTTC.

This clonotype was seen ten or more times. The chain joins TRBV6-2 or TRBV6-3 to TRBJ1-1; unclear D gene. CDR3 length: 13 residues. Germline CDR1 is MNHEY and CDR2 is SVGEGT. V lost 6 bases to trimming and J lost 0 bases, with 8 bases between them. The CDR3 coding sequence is TGTGCCAGCAGATACAAATTGAACACTGAAGCTTTCTTT. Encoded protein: CASRYKLNTEAFF.

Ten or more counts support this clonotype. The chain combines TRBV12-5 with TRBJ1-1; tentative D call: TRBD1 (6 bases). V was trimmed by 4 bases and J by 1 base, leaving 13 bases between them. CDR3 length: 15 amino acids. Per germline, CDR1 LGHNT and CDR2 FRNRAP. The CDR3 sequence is CASGSGQTGNTEAFF. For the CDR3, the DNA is TGTGCTAGTGGTTCCGGACAGACGGGGAACACTGAAGCTTTCTTT.

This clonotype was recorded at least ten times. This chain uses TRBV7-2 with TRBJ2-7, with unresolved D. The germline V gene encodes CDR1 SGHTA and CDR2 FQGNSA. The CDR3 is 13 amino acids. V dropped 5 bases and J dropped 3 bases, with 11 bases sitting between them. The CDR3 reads CASSTRRSYEQYF. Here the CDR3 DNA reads TGTGCCAGCAGCACCCGACGCAGCTACGAGCAGTACTTC.

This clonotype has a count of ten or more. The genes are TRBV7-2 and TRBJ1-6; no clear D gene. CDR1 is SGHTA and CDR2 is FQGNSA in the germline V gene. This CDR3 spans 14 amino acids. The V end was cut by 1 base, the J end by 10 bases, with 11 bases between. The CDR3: CASSLEAGWSPLHF. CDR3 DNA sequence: TGTGCCAGCAGCTTAGAGGCTGGGTGGTCACCCCTCCACTTT. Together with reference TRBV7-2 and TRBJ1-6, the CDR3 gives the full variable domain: GAGVSQSPSNKVTEKGKDVELRCDPISGHTALYWYRQSLGQGLEFLIYFQGNSAPDKSGLPSDRFSAERTGGSVSTLTIQRTQQEDSAVYLCASSLEAGWSPLHFGNGTRLTVT.

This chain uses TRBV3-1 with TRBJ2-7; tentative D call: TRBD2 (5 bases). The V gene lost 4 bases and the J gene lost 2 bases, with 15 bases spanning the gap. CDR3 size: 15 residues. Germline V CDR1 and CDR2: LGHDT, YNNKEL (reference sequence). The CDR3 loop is CASSPDPGITYEQYF. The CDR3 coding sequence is TGTGCCAGCAGCCCAGACCCGGGGATAACCTACGAGCAGTACTTC.

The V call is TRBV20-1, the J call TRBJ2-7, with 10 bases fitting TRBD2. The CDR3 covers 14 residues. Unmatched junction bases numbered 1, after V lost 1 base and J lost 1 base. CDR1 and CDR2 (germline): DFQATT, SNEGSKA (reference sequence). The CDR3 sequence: CSARALAGSYEQYF. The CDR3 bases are TGCAGTGCTAGAGCACTAGCGGGATCCTACGAGCAGTACTTC.

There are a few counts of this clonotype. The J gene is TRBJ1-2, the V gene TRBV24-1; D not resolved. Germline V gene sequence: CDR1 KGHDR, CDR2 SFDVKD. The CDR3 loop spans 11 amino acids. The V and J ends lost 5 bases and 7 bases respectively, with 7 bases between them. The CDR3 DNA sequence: TGTGCCACCAGTGGTTTATCTGGCTACACCTTC. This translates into CATSGLSGYTF.

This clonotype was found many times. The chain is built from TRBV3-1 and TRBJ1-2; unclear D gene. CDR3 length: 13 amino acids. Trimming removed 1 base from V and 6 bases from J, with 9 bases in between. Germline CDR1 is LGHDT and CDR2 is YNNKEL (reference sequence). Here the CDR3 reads CASSQGGPHGYTF. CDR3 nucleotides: TGTGCCAGCAGCCAAGGGGGTCCCCATGGCTACACCTTC. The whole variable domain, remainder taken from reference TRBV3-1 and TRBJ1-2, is DTAVSQTPKYLVTQMGNDKSIKCEQNLGHDTMYWYKQDSKKFLKIMFSYNNKELIINETVPNRFSPKSPDKAHLNLHINSLELGDSAVYFCASSQGGPHGYTFGSGTRLTVV.

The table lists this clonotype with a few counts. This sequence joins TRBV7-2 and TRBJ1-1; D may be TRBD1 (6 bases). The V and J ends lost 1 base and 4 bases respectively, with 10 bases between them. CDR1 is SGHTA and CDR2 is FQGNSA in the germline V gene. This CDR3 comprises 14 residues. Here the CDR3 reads CASSLVPGVTEAFF. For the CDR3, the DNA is TGTGCCAGCAGCTTAGTCCCAGGGGTCACTGAAGCTTTCTTT.

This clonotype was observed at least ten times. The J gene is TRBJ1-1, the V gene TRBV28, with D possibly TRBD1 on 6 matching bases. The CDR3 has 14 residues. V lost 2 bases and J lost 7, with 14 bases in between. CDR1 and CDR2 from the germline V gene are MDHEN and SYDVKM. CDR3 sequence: CASSLRGDTDEAFF. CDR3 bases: TGTGCCAGCAGTTTAAGGGGGGACACGGATGAAGCTTTCTTT.

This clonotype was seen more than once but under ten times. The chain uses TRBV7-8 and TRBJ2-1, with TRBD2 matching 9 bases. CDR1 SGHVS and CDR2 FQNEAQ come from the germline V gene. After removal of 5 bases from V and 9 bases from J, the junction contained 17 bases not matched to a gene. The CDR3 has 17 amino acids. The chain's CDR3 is CASSPRPRRGGLGEQFF. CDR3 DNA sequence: TGTGCCAGCAGCCCCCGACCCCGGCGGGGGGGCCTCGGTGAGCAGTTCTTC.